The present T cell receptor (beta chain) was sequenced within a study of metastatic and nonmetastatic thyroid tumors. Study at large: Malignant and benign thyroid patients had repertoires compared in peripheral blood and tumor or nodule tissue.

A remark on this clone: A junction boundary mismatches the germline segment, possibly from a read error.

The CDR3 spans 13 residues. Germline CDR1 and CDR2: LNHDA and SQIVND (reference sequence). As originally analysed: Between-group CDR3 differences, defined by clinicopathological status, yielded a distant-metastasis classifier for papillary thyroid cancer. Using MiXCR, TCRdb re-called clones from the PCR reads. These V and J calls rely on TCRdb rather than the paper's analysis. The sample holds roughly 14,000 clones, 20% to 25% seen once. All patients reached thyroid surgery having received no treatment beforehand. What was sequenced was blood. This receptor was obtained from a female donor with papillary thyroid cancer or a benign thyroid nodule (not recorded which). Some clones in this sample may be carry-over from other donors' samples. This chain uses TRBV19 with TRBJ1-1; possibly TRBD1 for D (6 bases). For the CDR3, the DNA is TGTGTCAGTGCCAGACAGGTGAACACTAAAGCTTTCTTT. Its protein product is CVSARQVNTKAFF.